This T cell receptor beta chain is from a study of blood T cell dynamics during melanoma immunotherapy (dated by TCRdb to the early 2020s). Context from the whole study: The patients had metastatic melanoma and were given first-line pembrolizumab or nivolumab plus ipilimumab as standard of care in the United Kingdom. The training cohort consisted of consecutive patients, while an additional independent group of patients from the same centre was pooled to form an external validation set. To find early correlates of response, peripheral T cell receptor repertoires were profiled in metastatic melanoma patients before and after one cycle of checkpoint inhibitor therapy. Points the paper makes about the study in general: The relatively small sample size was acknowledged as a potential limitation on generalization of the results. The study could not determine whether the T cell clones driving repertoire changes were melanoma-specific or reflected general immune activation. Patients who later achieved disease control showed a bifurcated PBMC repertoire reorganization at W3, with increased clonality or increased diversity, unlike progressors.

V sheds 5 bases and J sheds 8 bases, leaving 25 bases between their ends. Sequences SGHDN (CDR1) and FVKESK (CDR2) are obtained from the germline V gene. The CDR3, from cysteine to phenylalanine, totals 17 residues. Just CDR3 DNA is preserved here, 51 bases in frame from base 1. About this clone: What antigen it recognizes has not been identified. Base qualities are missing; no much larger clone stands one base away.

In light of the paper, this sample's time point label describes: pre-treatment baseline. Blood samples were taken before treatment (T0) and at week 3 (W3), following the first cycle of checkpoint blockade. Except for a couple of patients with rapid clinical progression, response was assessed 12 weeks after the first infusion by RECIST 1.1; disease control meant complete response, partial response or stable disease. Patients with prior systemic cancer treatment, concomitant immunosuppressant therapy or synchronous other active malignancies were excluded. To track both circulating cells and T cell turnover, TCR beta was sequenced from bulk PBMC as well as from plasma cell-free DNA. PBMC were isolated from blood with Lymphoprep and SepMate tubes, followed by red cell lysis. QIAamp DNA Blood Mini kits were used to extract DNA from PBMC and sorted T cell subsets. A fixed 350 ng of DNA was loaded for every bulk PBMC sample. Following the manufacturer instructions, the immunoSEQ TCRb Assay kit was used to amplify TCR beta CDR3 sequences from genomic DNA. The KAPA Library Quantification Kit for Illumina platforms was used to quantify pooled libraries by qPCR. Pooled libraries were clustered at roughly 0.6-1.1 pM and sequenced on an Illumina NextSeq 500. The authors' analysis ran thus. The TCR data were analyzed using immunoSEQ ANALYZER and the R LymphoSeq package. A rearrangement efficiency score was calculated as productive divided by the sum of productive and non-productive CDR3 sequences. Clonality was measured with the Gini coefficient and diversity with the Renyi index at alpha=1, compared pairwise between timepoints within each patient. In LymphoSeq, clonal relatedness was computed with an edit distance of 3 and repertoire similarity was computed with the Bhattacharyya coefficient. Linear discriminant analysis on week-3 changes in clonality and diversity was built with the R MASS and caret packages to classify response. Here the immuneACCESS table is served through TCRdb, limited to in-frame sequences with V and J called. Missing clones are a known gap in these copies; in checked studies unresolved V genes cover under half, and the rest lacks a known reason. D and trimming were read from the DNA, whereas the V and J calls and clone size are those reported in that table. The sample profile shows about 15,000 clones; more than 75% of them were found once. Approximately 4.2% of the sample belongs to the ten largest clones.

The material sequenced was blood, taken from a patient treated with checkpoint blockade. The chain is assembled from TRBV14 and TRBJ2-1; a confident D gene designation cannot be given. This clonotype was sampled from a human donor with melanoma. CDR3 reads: CASSNVLGRPLGDEQFF. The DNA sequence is TGTGCCAGCAGCAACGTCCTAGGGCGGCCCCTTGGGGATGAGCAGTTCTTC.